The sequence of this TCR beta chain was determined in a study of T-cell memory formation after mild COVID-19. Findings and limits, study-wide: Second-wave clones that peaked on day 37 lacked confirmed SARS-CoV-2 specificity. Detection of some responders pre-infection suggested pre-existing cross-reactive memory T cells participated.

In regard to this clonotype: Its antigen is unidentified.

TCRdb independently ran MiXCR on the 5' RACE reads; one entry per CDR3 protein. The table includes around 250,000 distinct CDR3 sequences, around 15% detected once. Trimming took 1 base from V and 6 from J; bases not matched to a gene: 6. Germline values: CDR1 MNHNS, CDR2 SASEGT. The CDR3 contains 15 residues. Sequences were obtained from PBMCs or a T cell subset sorted from them (not recorded which). The TCR comes from a man between 18 and 35 years old who had mild COVID-19 (a few samples of this study predate the infection). Cell type and time point are not known. J is TRBJ2-5 and V is TRBV6-1, with 9 positions matching TRBD1. CDR3 DNA sequence: TGTGCCAGCAGTGAAGTGGAAGGACAGGGGCAGACCCAGTACTTC. As protein: CASSEVEGQGQTQYF.